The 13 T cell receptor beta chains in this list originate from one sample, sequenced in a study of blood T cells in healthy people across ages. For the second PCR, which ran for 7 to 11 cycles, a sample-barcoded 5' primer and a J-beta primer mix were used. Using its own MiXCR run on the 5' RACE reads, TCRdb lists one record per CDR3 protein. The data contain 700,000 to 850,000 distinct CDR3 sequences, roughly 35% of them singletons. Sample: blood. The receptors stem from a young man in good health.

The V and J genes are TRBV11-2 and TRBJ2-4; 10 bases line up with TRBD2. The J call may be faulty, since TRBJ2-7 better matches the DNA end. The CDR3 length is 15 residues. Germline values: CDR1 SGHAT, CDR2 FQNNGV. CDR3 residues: CASSLLAGATYEQYF. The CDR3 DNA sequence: TGTGCCAGCAGCCTTCTAGCGGGGGCAACCTACGAGCAGTACTTC.

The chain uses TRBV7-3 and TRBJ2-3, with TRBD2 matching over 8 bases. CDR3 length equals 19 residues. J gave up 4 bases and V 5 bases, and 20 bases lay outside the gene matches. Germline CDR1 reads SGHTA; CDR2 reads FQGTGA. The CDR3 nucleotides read TGTGCCAGCAGCCCAGTTAATGGGGCTAGCGGGTTCGATCCAGATACGCAGTATTTT. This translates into CASSPVNGASGFDPDTQYF.

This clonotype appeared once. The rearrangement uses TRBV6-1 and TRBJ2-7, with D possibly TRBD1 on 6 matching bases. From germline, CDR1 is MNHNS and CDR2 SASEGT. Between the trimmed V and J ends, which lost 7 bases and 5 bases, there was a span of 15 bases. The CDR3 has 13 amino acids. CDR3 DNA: TGTGCCAGCACCGAAAGGACAGCTAACGAGCAGTACTTC. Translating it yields CASTERTANEQYF.

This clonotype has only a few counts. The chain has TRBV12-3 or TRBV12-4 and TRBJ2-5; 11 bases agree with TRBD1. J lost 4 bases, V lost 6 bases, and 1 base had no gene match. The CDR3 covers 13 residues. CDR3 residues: CASRGTGGETQYF. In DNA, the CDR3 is TGTGCCAGCAGGGGGACAGGGGGAGAGACCCAGTACTTC.

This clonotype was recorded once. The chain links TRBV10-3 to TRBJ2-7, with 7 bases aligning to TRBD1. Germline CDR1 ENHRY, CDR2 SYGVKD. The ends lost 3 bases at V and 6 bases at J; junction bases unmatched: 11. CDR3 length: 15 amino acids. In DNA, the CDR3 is TGTGCCATCAGTGACCAAGACAGGGTGAGGGGCGAGCAGTACTTC. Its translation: CAISDQDRVRGEQYF.

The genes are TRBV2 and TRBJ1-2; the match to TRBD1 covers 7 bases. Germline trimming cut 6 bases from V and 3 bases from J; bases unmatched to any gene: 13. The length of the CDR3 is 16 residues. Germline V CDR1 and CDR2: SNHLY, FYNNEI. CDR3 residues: CASSGHDRVPDYGYTF. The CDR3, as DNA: TGTGCCAGCAGCGGCCATGACAGGGTGCCCGACTATGGCTACACCTTC.

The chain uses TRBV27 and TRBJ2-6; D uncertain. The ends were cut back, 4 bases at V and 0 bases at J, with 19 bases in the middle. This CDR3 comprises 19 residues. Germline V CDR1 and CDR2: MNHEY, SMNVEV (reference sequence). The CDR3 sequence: CASSSRPGSHPSGANVLTF. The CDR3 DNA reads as TGTGCCAGCAGTTCCCGCCCAGGCAGTCACCCCTCTGGGGCCAACGTCCTGACTTTC.

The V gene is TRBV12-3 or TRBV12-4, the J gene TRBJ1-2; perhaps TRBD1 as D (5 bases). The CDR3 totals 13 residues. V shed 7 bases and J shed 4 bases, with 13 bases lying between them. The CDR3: CASTLLGTYGYTF. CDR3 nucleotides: TGTGCCAGCACCCTTTTGGGGACCTATGGCTACACCTTC.

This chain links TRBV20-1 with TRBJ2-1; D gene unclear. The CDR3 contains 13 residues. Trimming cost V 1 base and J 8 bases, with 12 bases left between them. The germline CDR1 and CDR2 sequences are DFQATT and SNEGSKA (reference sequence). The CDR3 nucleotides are TGCAGTGCTAGAGCTCTGGGAAGCGATGAGCAGTTCTTC. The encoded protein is CSARALGSDEQFF.

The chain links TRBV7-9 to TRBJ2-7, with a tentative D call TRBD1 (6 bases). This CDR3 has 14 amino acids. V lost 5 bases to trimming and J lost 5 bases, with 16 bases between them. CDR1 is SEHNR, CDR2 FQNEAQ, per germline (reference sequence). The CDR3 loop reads CASSRDNFDDEQYF. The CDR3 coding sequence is TGTGCCAGCAGCCGGGACAATTTTGACGACGAGCAGTACTTC.

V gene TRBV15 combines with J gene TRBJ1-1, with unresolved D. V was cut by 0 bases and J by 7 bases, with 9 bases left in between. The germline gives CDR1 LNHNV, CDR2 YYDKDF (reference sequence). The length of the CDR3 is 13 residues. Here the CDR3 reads CATSREGNGEAFF. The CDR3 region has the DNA TGTGCCACCAGCAGAGAGGGAAATGGTGAAGCTTTCTTT.

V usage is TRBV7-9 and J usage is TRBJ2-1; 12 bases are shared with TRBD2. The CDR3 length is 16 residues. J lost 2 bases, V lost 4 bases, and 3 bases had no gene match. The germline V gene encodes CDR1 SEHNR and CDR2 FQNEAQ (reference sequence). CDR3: CASSWRTSGAYNEQFF. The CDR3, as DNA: TGTGCCAGCAGCTGGCGGACTAGCGGGGCCTACAATGAGCAGTTCTTC.

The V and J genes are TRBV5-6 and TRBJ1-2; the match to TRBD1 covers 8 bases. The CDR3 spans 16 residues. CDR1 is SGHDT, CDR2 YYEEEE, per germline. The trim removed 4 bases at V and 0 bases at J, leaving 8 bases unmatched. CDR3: CASSLRWTGTNYGYTF. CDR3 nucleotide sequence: TGTGCCAGCAGCCTTCGTTGGACAGGGACTAACTATGGCTACACCTTC.